This T cell receptor (beta chain) came from a study of cytomegalovirus exposure and HLA in healthy donors. Trimming removed 2 bases from V and 3 bases from J, with 11 bases in between. CDR1 SGHTA and CDR2 FQGNSA come from the germline V gene. The length of the CDR3 is 16 residues. A multiplex PCR was run with 60 Vbeta primers and 13 Jbeta primers. Methods used by the authors: As a later analysis found, there were 80 million or so unique TCR beta chains, of which roughly 11 million were shared. Using immunoSEQ multiplex PCR, the repertoire was profiled, and TCRdb retains in-frame clones only, with some absent. That table gives V, J and clone size, and the DNA gave D and trimming. The sample records some 190,000 clones, roughly 77% being singletons.

The sequenced sample consisted of PBMCs. The chain recombines TRBV7-2 with TRBJ1-6; D is unclear. This clonotype originated in a woman younger than 45 in good health and CMV-seronegative. CDR3 in DNA: TGTGCCAGCAGCTTACAACAGAGAATCTATAATTCACCCCTCCACTTT. The encoded protein is CASSLQQRIYNSPLHF. Drawing the rest from reference TRBV7-2 and TRBJ1-6, the complete variable domain is GAGVSQSPSNKVTEKGKDVELRCDPISGHTALYWYRQSLGQGLEFLIYFQGNSAPDKSGLPSDRFSAERTGGSVSTLTIQRTQQEDSAVYLCASSLQQRIYNSPLHFGNGTRLTVT.